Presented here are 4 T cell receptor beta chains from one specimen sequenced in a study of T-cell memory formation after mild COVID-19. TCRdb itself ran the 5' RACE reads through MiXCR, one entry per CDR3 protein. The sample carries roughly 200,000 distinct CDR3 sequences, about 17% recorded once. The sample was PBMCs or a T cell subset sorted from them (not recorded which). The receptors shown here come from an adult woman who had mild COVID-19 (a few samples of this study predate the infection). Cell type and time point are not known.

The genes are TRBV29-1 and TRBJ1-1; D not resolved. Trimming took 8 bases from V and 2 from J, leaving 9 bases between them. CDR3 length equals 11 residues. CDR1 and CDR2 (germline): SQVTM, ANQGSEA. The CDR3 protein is CSTRLNTEAFF. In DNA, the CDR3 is TGCAGCACTCGTCTTAACACTGAAGCTTTCTTT.

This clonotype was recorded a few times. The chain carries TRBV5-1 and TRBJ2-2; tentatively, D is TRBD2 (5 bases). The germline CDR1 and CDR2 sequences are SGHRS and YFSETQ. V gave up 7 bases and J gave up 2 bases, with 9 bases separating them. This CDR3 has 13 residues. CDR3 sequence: CASGEPNTGELFF. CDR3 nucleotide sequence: TGCGCCAGCGGGGAGCCCAACACCGGGGAGCTGTTTTTT.

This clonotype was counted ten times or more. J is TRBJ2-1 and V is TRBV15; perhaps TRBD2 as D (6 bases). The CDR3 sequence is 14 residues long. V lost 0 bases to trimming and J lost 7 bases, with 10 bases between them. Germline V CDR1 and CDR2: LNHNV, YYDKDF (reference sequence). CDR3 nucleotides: TGTGCCACCAGCAGAGATCGGGGGTGGAATGAGCAGTTCTTC. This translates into CATSRDRGWNEQFF.

DNA for the CDR3: TGTGCCAGCAGCCCCCTGGGAGGGATGAACACTGAAGCTTTCTTT. Amino acids: CASSPLGGMNTEAFF. The chain couples TRBV7-9 to TRBJ1-1, with D uncertain. From germline, CDR1 is SEHNR and CDR2 FQNEAQ (reference sequence). Between the trimmed V and J ends, which lost 5 bases and 0 bases, there was a span of 13 bases. CDR3 length equals 15 residues.